This is a list of T cell receptor beta chains from one sample in a study of OX40 agonist ivuxolimab in advanced cancers. TCRdb's table, derived via immunoSEQ multiplex PCR, lists solely in-frame clones and lacks some. The sample includes tens of thousands of clones, approximately 90% seen only once; the top ten take about 1.9%. The sequences come from CD4+ or CD8+ T cells sorted from blood, collected in a trial of the OX40 agonist ivuxolimab. The receptor source for this set is an adult with an advanced solid tumor such as melanoma, head and neck, liver or kidney cancer. The CDR3 runs from the conserved cysteine through the conserved F or W. D genes are given only for firm matches. A clone size is listed for some rows: how often the clone was seen (once, few, many), or a class if it is expanded.

size: -; D: -; V: TRBV5-1; J: TRBJ2-3; DNA: TGCGCCAGCAGCTCCGGGACTACACAGGGGGATACGCAGTATTTT; CDR3: CASSSGTTQGDTQYF
size: -; D: -; V: TRBV15; J: TRBJ2-4; DNA: TGTGCCACCAGCAGAGGGGGGGCTAGCAAAAACATTCAGTACTTC; CDR3: CATSRGGASKNIQYF
size: -; D: TRBD1; V: TRBV6-6; J: TRBJ2-3; DNA: TGTGCCAGCAGCCCGGGACAGCTCTCGACAGATACGCAGTATTTT; CDR3: CASSPGQLSTDTQYF
size: -; D: -; V: TRBV15; J: TRBJ1-2; DNA: TGTGCCACCAGCAGAGAGACGGCAAACTATGGCTACACCTTC; CDR3: CATSRETANYGYTF
size: -; D: -; V: TRBV5-1; J: TRBJ1-1; DNA: TGCGCCAGCAGCCAGGGACAGAACACTGAAGCTTTCTTT; CDR3: CASSQGQNTEAFF
size: -; D: -; V: TRBV5-1; J: TRBJ2-3; DNA: TGCGCCAGCAGCTCAAGCACAGATACGCAGTATTTT; CDR3: CASSSSTDTQYF
size: -; D: TRBD1; V: TRBV10-1; J: TRBJ2-7; DNA: TGCGCCAGCAGAGGGGGCCCCCTCGGAGCGGTCGAGCAGTACTTC; CDR3: CASRGGPLGAVEQYF
size: -; D: TRBD1; V: TRBV27; J: TRBJ1-1; DNA: TGTGCCAGCAGTTTGGGCAGGGGGACGAACACTGAAGCTTTCTTT; CDR3: CASSLGRGTNTEAFF
size: -; D: TRBD1; V: TRBV19; J: TRBJ1-5; DNA: TGTGCCAGTAGTACTCAGGGGGATCAGCCCCAGCATTTT; CDR3: CASSTQGDQPQHF
size: -; D: -; V: TRBV11-2; J: TRBJ2-5; DNA: TGTGCCAGCAGCTTCGGAGGGTCTGAGACCCAGTACTTC; CDR3: CASSFGGSETQYF
size: -; D: -; V: TRBV6-1; J: TRBJ2-3; DNA: TGTGCCAGCAAGGATAGGGAGCCCCCAGATACGCAGTATTTT; CDR3: CASKDREPPDTQYF
size: -; D: -; V: TRBV7-6; J: TRBJ1-1; DNA: TGTGCCAGCAGCTTAAACGTGGGGAACACTGAAGCTTTCTTT; CDR3: CASSLNVGNTEAFF
size: -; D: TRBD2; V: TRBV7-9; J: TRBJ2-7; DNA: TGTGCCAGCAGCTCATCTGGGGCGGGAGGCTACGAGCAGTACTTC; CDR3: CASSSSGAGGYEQYF
size: few; D: -; V: TRBV5-4; J: TRBJ2-2; DNA: TGTGCCAGCAGCGTAGACTCCGGCGGGGAGCTGTTTTTT; CDR3: CASSVDSGGELFF
size: once; D: -; V: TRBV7-9; J: TRBJ2-1; DNA: TGTGCCAGCAGCTTCGGGCTAGCCGCCTACAATGAGCAGTTCTTC; CDR3: CASSFGLAAYNEQFF
size: -; D: -; V: TRBV5-1; J: TRBJ2-3; DNA: TGCGCCAGCAGCTTGGATTCCTACGGAACAGATACGCAGTATTTT; CDR3: CASSLDSYGTDTQYF
size: -; D: TRBD2; V: TRBV6-1; J: TRBJ2-1; DNA: TGTGCCAGCAGGGCCCTAGCGGGAGGTCACAATGAGCAGTTCTTC; CDR3: CASRALAGGHNEQFF
size: few; D: -; V: TRBV5-4; J: TRBJ1-4; DNA: TGTGCCAGCAGCGTCGATAATGAAAAACTGTTTTTT; CDR3: CASSVDNEKLFF
size: once; D: TRBD1; V: TRBV10-2; J: TRBJ2-1; DNA: TGCGCCAGCAGTGATTACCGGGACAGGGCACGTAATGAGCAGTTCTTC; CDR3: CASSDYRDRARNEQFF
size: -; D: -; V: TRBV7-3; J: TRBJ2-2; DNA: TGTGCCAGCAGCCCGACCCCCATTATCAACACCGGGGAGCTGTTTTTT; CDR3: CASSPTPIINTGELFF
size: -; D: TRBD2; V: TRBV7-8; J: TRBJ2-1; DNA: TGTGCCAGCAGCCCCGGGGTAGCGGGAGTGGGGCATGAGCAGTTCTTC; CDR3: CASSPGVAGVGHEQFF
size: -; D: -; V: TRBV10-1; J: TRBJ1-3; DNA: TGCGCCAGCAGTGAGCGCAAGGGGGTGGTAGGAAACACCATATATTTT; CDR3: CASSERKGVVGNTIYF
size: few; D: -; V: TRBV28; J: TRBJ1-5; DNA: TGTGCCAGCAGGGAGGGGAGCAATCAGCCCCAGCATTTT; CDR3: CASREGSNQPQHF
size: few; D: TRBD1; V: TRBV30; J: TRBJ2-7; DNA: TGTGCCTGCGGGACAGCATTCAACTACGAGCAGTACTTC; CDR3: CACGTAFNYEQYF
size: -; D: TRBD1; V: TRBV5-4; J: TRBJ2-3; DNA: TGTGCCAGCAGCTTGGGGGGACAGAGCACAGATACGCAGTATTTT; CDR3: CASSLGGQSTDTQYF
size: -; D: -; V: TRBV5-4; J: TRBJ1-2; DNA: TGTGCCAGCAGCTTGATTGATCCTCGGGAAAATGGCTACACCTTC; CDR3: CASSLIDPRENGYTF
size: -; D: -; V: TRBV5-1; J: TRBJ1-3; DNA: TGCGCCAGCAGCTTGGGCGGCGGGGACGGAAACACCATATATTTT; CDR3: CASSLGGGDGNTIYF
size: few; D: TRBD1; V: TRBV5-5; J: TRBJ2-7; DNA: TGTGCCAGCAGCTTGGGTGACAGGGTGGGGGAGCAGTACTTC; CDR3: CASSLGDRVGEQYF
size: -; D: -; V: TRBV7-9; J: TRBJ2-1; DNA: TGTGCCAGCAGCTTAGTAGCGGATCGCTCCTACAATGAGCAGTTCTTC; CDR3: CASSLVADRSYNEQFF
size: -; D: TRBD1; V: TRBV6-1; J: TRBJ1-2; DNA: TGTGCCAGCAGTGAAAGGCCACAGGGGTCGGGGAACTATGGCTACACCTTC; CDR3: CASSERPQGSGNYGYTF
size: -; D: -; V: TRBV11-2; J: TRBJ1-1; DNA: TGTGCCAGCAGCTTAGAATTCCGGGTCGACACTGAAGCTTTCTTT; CDR3: CASSLEFRVDTEAFF
size: -; D: -; V: TRBV5-1; J: TRBJ1-1; DNA: TGCGCCAGCAGCTCCACCGTAACAGGTGAAGCTTTCTTT; CDR3: CASSSTVTGEAFF
size: -; D: TRBD1; V: TRBV6-1; J: TRBJ2-5; DNA: TGTGCCAGCAGTGAAGACGACAGGGTGGAAGAGACCCAGTACTTC; CDR3: CASSEDDRVEETQYF
size: few; D: TRBD2; V: TRBV7-3; J: TRBJ2-3; DNA: TGTGCCAGCAGCCCCCAAGCGGGAATCACAGATACGCAGTATTTT; CDR3: CASSPQAGITDTQYF
size: few; D: TRBD2; V: TRBV18; J: TRBJ2-7; DNA: TGTGCCAGCTCAGGACTAGCGGGAGCCGAGCAGTACTTC; CDR3: CASSGLAGAEQYF
size: -; D: -; V: TRBV19; J: TRBJ2-5; DNA: TGTGCCAGTAGTATCGACCAAGAGACCCAGTACTTC; CDR3: CASSIDQETQYF
size: -; D: TRBD2; V: TRBV19; J: TRBJ2-3; DNA: TGTGCCAGTAGTCCGGGACTAGCGGGAGCTTCAGATACGCAGTATTTT; CDR3: CASSPGLAGASDTQYF
size: -; D: TRBD2; V: TRBV6-6; J: TRBJ2-1; DNA: TGTGCCAGCAGCCTGACTAGCGGGGTCTACAATGAGCAGTTCTTC; CDR3: CASSLTSGVYNEQFF
size: -; D: -; V: TRBV30; J: TRBJ1-1; DNA: TGTGCCTGGGGAACAGGGCCTAAAGCTTTCTTT; CDR3: CAWGTGPKAFF
size: -; D: TRBD1; V: TRBV10-3; J: TRBJ2-2; DNA: TGTGCCATCAGTGAGCTACAGGGGGAGACCGGGGAGCTGTTTTTT; CDR3: CAISELQGETGELFF
size: -; D: -; V: TRBV10-3; J: TRBJ2-3; DNA: TGTGCCATCAGTGGAGGACTATCTTCAGATACGCAGTATTTT; CDR3: CAISGGLSSDTQYF
size: -; D: -; V: TRBV5-1; J: TRBJ2-5; DNA: TGCGCCAGCAGCTCGTATGCGGGAAGAGAGACCCAGTACTTC; CDR3: CASSSYAGRETQYF